Below, 16 T cell receptor beta chains from the same sample are listed, as sequenced in a study of cytomegalovirus exposure and HLA in healthy donors. Amplification used 60 Vbeta primers and 13 Jbeta primers. Generated by immunoSEQ multiplex PCR, the TCRdb table keeps only in-frame clones and is missing some. Of some 160,000 clones listed, about four fifths are singletons. The sequencing sample was made of PBMCs. The receptors shown here come from a woman aged 45-65 years in good health and CMV-seronegative.

The chain employs TRBV5-1 and TRBJ2-2; a possible D gene is TRBD2 (5 bases). Per the germline V gene, CDR1 is SGHRS and CDR2 is YFSETQ. The length of the CDR3 is 15 residues. V was shortened by 4 bases and J by 4 bases, with 14 bases between the two germline ends. The CDR3 DNA follows: TGCGCCAGCAGCGTTAGCGCCTCCTTCACCGGGGAGCTGTTTTTT. Translated: CASSVSASFTGELFF.

The chain joins TRBV5-1 to TRBJ2-7; TRBD2 matches 7 bases. The CDR3 loop spans 18 amino acids. With V trimmed by 0 bases and J by 2 bases, 14 bases remained unmatched. Germline V gene sequence: CDR1 SGHRS, CDR2 YFSETQ. Here the CDR3 reads CASSLGARGGRHTYEQYF. CDR3 coding DNA: TGCGCCAGCAGCTTGGGGGCTCGGGGAGGGAGACATACCTACGAGCAGTACTTC.

This sequence joins TRBV5-1 and TRBJ2-5; D may be TRBD1 (6 bases). CDR1 SGHRS and CDR2 YFSETQ come from the germline V gene. CDR3 length equals 14 residues. Trimming cost V 3 bases and J 0 bases, with 9 bases left between them. The CDR3 is CASSSQGYQETQYF. CDR3 coding DNA: TGCGCCAGCAGCTCGCAGGGGTACCAAGAGACCCAGTACTTC.

The chain is built from TRBV5-1 and TRBJ2-4; 7 bases align to TRBD1. CDR1 and CDR2 (germline): SGHRS, YFSETQ. This CDR3 has 15 amino acids. Trimming cost V 4 bases and J 5 bases; bases outside gene matches: 9. The CDR3 loop reads CASSLRTGTENIQYF. CDR3 DNA sequence: TGCGCCAGCAGCCTCCGGACCGGGACAGAAAACATTCAGTACTTC.

The rearrangement uses TRBV28 and TRBJ1-3; D is perhaps TRBD1 (6 bases). Germline CDR1 MDHEN, CDR2 SYDVKM. Trimming pared 3 bases from V and 0 bases from J, leaving 12 bases between. The CDR3 consists of 16 residues. The CDR3 region is CASSLDSIGSGNTIYF. CDR3 sequence (DNA): TGTGCCAGCAGTTTGGACAGCATCGGCTCTGGAAACACCATATATTTT.

V usage is TRBV7-2 and J usage is TRBJ2-1; maybe TRBD2 (6 bases). V dropped 5 bases and J dropped 3 bases, with 20 bases sitting between them. The CDR3 runs 17 residues. Germline assignment: CDR1 SGHTA and CDR2 FQGNSA. The CDR3 nucleotides read TGTGCCAGCAGCCCGTACGGGGGTTTACGGTTCTACAATGAGCAGTTCTTC. Its translation is CASSPYGGLRFYNEQFF.

Comment on this clone: The limits of the CDR3 on the DNA are not certain, so only TCRdb's listed CDR3 is given. The rearrangement links TRBV28 to TRBJ2-3; the DNA was not used to check the table's D call, TRBD1. Germline CDR1 reads MDHEN; CDR2 reads SYDVKM. Both ends counted, the CDR3 spans 18 residues. The CDR3 spells CASSSSSGTGRGADTQYF.

This sequence joins TRBV10-3 and TRBJ2-3, with D unclear. V shed 10 bases and J shed 4 bases, with 12 bases lying between them. This CDR3 has 12 amino acids. Germline V gives CDR1 ENHRY, CDR2 SYGVKD. As DNA, the CDR3 is TGTGCCACCACAGAAGCTTCAGATACGCAGTATTTT. It yields the protein CATTEASDTQYF.

This sequence joins TRBV4-3 and TRBJ1-2, with D perhaps matching TRBD1 (5 bases). Trimming took off 3 bases at V and 5 bases at J, with 13 bases between the two ends. Germline CDR1 LGHNA, CDR2 YSLEER. The length of the CDR3 is 14 residues. Written as DNA, the CDR3 is TGCGCCAGCAGCCACGACACCAGGGCGTATGGCTACACCTTC. Translation gives CASSHDTRAYGYTF.

V gene TRBV18 combines with J gene TRBJ2-2; TRBD1 agrees at 9 bases. J was trimmed by 2 bases and V by 6 bases; bases with no gene match: 10. The CDR3 totals 17 residues. Germline-derived CDR1 and CDR2 are KGHSH and LQKENI. The CDR3 nucleotides are TGTGCCAGCTCCCGCCGGGACAGGGCCCCCAACACCGGGGAGCTGTTTTTT. Its protein product is CASSRRDRAPNTGELFF.

The rearrangement links TRBV30 to TRBJ2-2; possible D gene TRBD2, 5 bases. Looked up from germline, CDR1 is GTSNPN and CDR2 is SVGIG (reference sequence). V lost 0 bases, J lost 5 bases, and 7 bases lay in between. This CDR3 has 13 residues. As DNA, the CDR3 is TGTGCCTGGAGTGTCCGGGGAACCGGGGAGCTGTTTTTT. Translating gives CAWSVRGTGELFF.

The table lists this clone with a count of one. The rearrangement links TRBV15 to TRBJ1-4, with TRBD1 matching 8 bases. The CDR3 sequence is 16 residues long. Germline CDR1 is LNHNV and CDR2 is YYDKDF (reference sequence). Trimming took 2 bases from V and 5 from J; bases not matched to a gene: 7. CDR3 in amino acids: CATSRLLTGVNEKLFF. In DNA form, the CDR3 reads TGTGCCACCAGCAGACTACTGACAGGGGTAAATGAAAAACTGTTTTTT.

The CDR3: CASRTSGAMGEQYF. In DNA, the CDR3 is TGTGCCAGCAGGACTAGCGGAGCGATGGGGGAGCAGTACTTC. The rearrangement joins TRBV6-5 to TRBJ2-7, with 9 bases that match TRBD2. The V gene's germline CDR1 is MNHEY and CDR2 SVGAGI. Trimming at V came to 6 bases and at J to 7 bases, leaving 10 bases not matched to a gene. The CDR3 runs to 14 residues.

The CDR3 spells CAWSATPDSFSGNTIYF. In DNA, the CDR3 is TGTGCCTGGAGTGCAACCCCGGACAGCTTCTCTGGAAACACCATATATTTT. The rearrangement joins TRBV30 to TRBJ1-3; tentative D call: TRBD1 (6 bases). Trimming cost V 1 base and J 0 bases, with 16 bases left between them. The CDR3 consists of 17 residues. Per germline, CDR1 GTSNPN and CDR2 SVGIG (reference sequence).

The V call is TRBV19, the J call TRBJ2-3; the D gene is possibly TRBD2 (6 bases). Germline lookup yields CDR1 LNHDA and CDR2 SQIVND (reference sequence). Deletions cut 6 bases from V and 1 base from J, with 8 bases between. The CDR3 sequence is 13 residues long. CDR3 nucleotides: TGTGCCAGTAGGGGACTGGGCACAGATACGCAGTATTTT. Residues: CASRGLGTDTQYF.

The chain uses TRBV10-1 and TRBJ2-7; 9 bases map to TRBD1. The CDR3 consists of 18 residues. CDR1 is WNHNN, CDR2 SYGVQD, per germline (reference sequence). V was pared by 3 bases and J by 4 bases, with 16 bases of the junction left unmatched. The DNA of the CDR3 is TGCGCCAGCAGTGACTACCCCCCGGGACAGGGCCTAATTTACGAGCAGTACTTC. It codes for CASSDYPPGQGLIYEQYF.